This TCR beta chain stems from a study of blood T cell repertoires in COVID-19. The repertoire was sequenced with immunoSEQ multiplex PCR; TCRdb's copy has only in-frame clones and lacks some. The repertoire holds about 35,000 clones, with about 86% as singletons. The CDR3 is 15 residues long. The V and J ends lost 0 bases and 3 bases, in that order; junction bases with no gene match: 6. Germline CDR1 SGDLS, CDR2 YYNGEE. The material sequenced was peripheral blood. The chain links TRBV9 to TRBJ2-7; 7 bases map to TRBD2. The receptor's source is a human donor in a cohort sampled during active COVID-19. The CDR3 region has the DNA TGTGCCAGCAGCGTAGCGCCTAGCGGAAACTACGAGCAGTACTTC. Residues: CASSVAPSGNYEQYF. Complete variable domain (other parts from reference TRBV9 and TRBJ2-7): DSGVTQTPKHLITATGQRVTLRCSPRSGDLSVYWYQQSLDQGLQFLIQYYNGEERAKGNILERFSAQQFPDLHSELNLSSLELGDSALYFCASSVAPSGNYEQYFGPGTRLTVT.